Following are 20 T cell receptor beta chains from one sample sequenced in a study of OX40 agonist ivuxolimab in advanced cancers. The protocol was immunoSEQ multiplex PCR, while the TCRdb copy is restricted to in-frame clones and leaves out a portion. Of fewer than 25,000 clones listed, approximately 89% are singletons. Sequencing was performed on CD4+ or CD8+ T cells sorted from blood, taken in a trial of the OX40 agonist ivuxolimab. Every receptor here comes from an adult with an advanced solid tumor such as melanoma, head and neck, liver or kidney cancer.

The chain links TRBV25-1 to TRBJ1-1; a possible D gene is TRBD1 (5 bases). The V gene lost 6 bases and the J gene lost 12 bases, with 14 bases spanning the gap. This CDR3 region has 11 residues. Germline CDR1 and CDR2: MGHDK and SYGVNS. The CDR3 DNA follows: TGTGCCAGCAGAAAGGACATTTTGACTTTCTTT. As protein: CASRKDILTFF. Looking up the rest from reference TRBV25-1 and TRBJ1-1 gives the full variable domain: EADIYQTPRYLVIGTGKKITLECSQTMGHDKMYWYQQDPGMELHLIHYSYGVNSTEKGDLSSESTVSRIRTEHFPLTLESARPSHTSQYLCASRKDILTFFGQGTRLTVV.

The J gene is TRBJ1-2, the V gene TRBV27; D may be TRBD1 (5 bases). Germline CDR1 MNHEY, CDR2 SMNVEV (reference sequence). V was pared by 2 bases and J by 5 bases, with 12 bases between. This CDR3 region has 14 residues. The CDR3 sequence is CASSLGAGEYGYTF. The CDR3 nucleotides read TGTGCCAGCAGTTTAGGGGCAGGAGAATATGGCTACACCTTC.

The chain has TRBV30 and TRBJ1-5; D possibly corresponds to TRBD1 (5 bases). Germline V gene data show CDR1 as GTSNPN and CDR2 as SVGIG (reference sequence). The CDR3 covers 13 residues. Trimming removed 5 bases from V and 5 bases from J, with 13 bases in between. This CDR3 is CAWGREWDQPQHF. CDR3 in DNA: TGTGCCTGGGGCAGGGAATGGGATCAGCCCCAGCATTTT.

The chain recombines TRBV7-2 with TRBJ1-2, with no clear D. CDR1 is SGHTA, CDR2 FQGNSA, per germline. Trimming took off 5 bases at V and 3 bases at J, with 13 bases between the two ends. The length of the CDR3 is 14 residues. The CDR3 loop is CASSPGPTDYGYTF. CDR3 nucleotides: TGTGCCAGCAGCCCCGGACCCACCGACTATGGCTACACCTTC.

The chain carries TRBV21-1 and TRBJ2-5; the table's D call TRBD2 went unverified against the DNA. TRBV21-1 is classified as a pseudogene. This CDR3 has 15 amino acids. The CDR3 bases are TGTGCCAGCAGCAAGCGTCGGCCCTCCGGGGAGACCCAGTACTTC. This codes for CASSKRRPSGETQYF.

This clone occurred once. This sequence joins TRBV10-3 and TRBJ1-5; TRBD1 might be the D (5 bases). Looked up from germline, CDR1 is ENHRY and CDR2 is SYGVKD. Trimming removed 2 bases from V and 4 bases from J, with 12 bases in between. The CDR3 loop spans 15 amino acids. CDR3 amino acids: CAISEGIGANQPQHF. As DNA, the CDR3 is TGTGCCATCAGTGAGGGGATAGGGGCTAATCAGCCCCAGCATTTT.

The V and J genes are TRBV4-3 and TRBJ1-4; D is possibly TRBD1 (6 bases). V shed 3 bases and J shed 2 bases, with 13 bases lying between them. The CDR3 extends over 16 amino acids. Germline CDR1 LGHNA, CDR2 YSLEER. As DNA, the CDR3 is TGCGCCAGCAGCCACGTCCAGGGGACCACTAATGAAAAACTGTTTTTT. This sequence encodes CASSHVQGTTNEKLFF.

This clone occurred once. The chain links TRBV6-5 to TRBJ2-7; 8 bases map to TRBD1. Germline V gene lookup returns CDR1 MNHEY and CDR2 SVGAGI. V shed 6 bases, J shed 4 bases, and the junction held 5 bases outside the gene matches. The CDR3 has 13 residues. CDR3 residues: CASSRDRQYEQYF. The CDR3 region has the DNA TGTGCCAGCAGCCGGGACAGGCAATACGAGCAGTACTTC.

The V gene is TRBV13, the J gene TRBJ1-5, with 8 bases that match TRBD1. The CDR3 runs 15 residues. V lost 5 bases and J lost 6; bases outside the gene matches: 9. The germline V gene encodes CDR1 PRHDT and CDR2 FYEKMQ (reference sequence). CDR3 coding DNA: TGTGCCAGCAGCAAGGTGACAGGGGATATTCAGCCCCAGCATTTT. Translating it yields CASSKVTGDIQPQHF.

This chain connects TRBV19 to TRBJ2-1, with D perhaps TRBD1 (6 bases). V was shortened by 3 bases and J by 6 bases, with 9 bases between the two germline ends. The CDR3 loop spans 13 amino acids. Germline lookup yields CDR1 LNHDA and CDR2 SQIVND (reference sequence). The CDR3 DNA sequence: TGTGCCAGTAGTATCCAAGGGGGCAATGAGCAGTTCTTC. Protein: CASSIQGGNEQFF.

V usage is TRBV4-2 and J usage is TRBJ2-5, with D perhaps matching TRBD2 (5 bases). CDR1 is LGHNA and CDR2 is YNFKEQ in the germline V gene. V was cut by 1 base and J by 5 bases, with 8 bases left in between. The CDR3 has 13 amino acids. This CDR3 reads CASSQGRGETQYF. In DNA form, the CDR3 reads TGTGCCAGCAGCCAAGGGCGAGGGGAGACCCAGTACTTC.

The chain uses TRBV27 and TRBJ1-6; TRBD1 is a possible D gene (6 bases). Trimming removed 6 bases at V and 2 bases at J, with 17 bases between. CDR1 and CDR2 (germline): MNHEY, SMNVEV (reference sequence). This CDR3 region has 17 residues. CDR3 bases: TGTGCCAGCAGAAAAACCCCGACAGGAACCTATAATTCACCCCTCCACTTT. This sequence encodes CASRKTPTGTYNSPLHF.

V usage is TRBV14 and J usage is TRBJ2-7; TRBD1 agrees at 9 bases. Germline values: CDR1 SGHDN, CDR2 FVKESK. This CDR3 region has 14 residues. With V trimmed by 3 bases and J by 7 bases, 7 bases remained unmatched. The CDR3 DNA reads TGTGCCAGCAGCCAGATCGGGGGGACAGGGGAGCAGTACTTC. As protein: CASSQIGGTGEQYF. Combining the CDR3 with reference TRBV14 and TRBJ2-7 gives the whole variable domain EAGVTQFPSHSVIEKGQTVTLRCDPISGHDNLYWYRRVMGKEIKFLLHFVKESKQDESGMPNNRFLAERTGGTYSTLKVQPAELEDSGVYFCASSQIGGTGEQYFGPGTRLTVT.

The V and J genes are TRBV6-1 and TRBJ1-1, with a weak D call TRBD1 (5 bases). From germline, CDR1 is MNHNS and CDR2 SASEGT. This CDR3 has 14 residues. With 7 bases removed from V and 0 bases from J, the gap between germline ends came to 12 bases. The CDR3 nucleotides are TGTGCCAGCAAATCAGACAGCATGAACACTGAAGCTTTCTTT. It encodes CASKSDSMNTEAFF.

V and J are TRBV28 and TRBJ2-7; D ambiguous. The CDR3 is made up of 13 amino acids. V lost 5 bases and J 4 bases, leaving 12 bases between the germline ends. Germline V gene sequence: CDR1 MDHEN, CDR2 SYDVKM. The CDR3 region is CASSKGRPYEQYF. As DNA, the CDR3 is TGTGCCAGCAGTAAAGGACGGCCATACGAGCAGTACTTC.

The chain uses TRBV4-2 and TRBJ1-5; D gene unclear. Trimming shortened V by 1 base and J by 9 bases, and 16 bases separated the two germline ends. This CDR3 spans 15 amino acids. Germline V gene sequence: CDR1 LGHNA, CDR2 YNFKEQ. The DNA for the CDR3 is TGTGCCAGCAGCCAAGGGAGTCAACCGGAACGGCCCCAGCATTTT. Translating gives CASSQGSQPERPQHF.

The J gene is TRBJ2-2, the V gene TRBV7-6, with a weak D call TRBD1 (7 bases). The germline V and J ends were trimmed by 4 bases and 6 bases, with 15 bases remaining between them. This CDR3 spans 15 amino acids. Germline CDR1 and CDR2: SGHVS and FNYEAQ. The CDR3 coding sequence is TGTGCCAGCAGCTCTCTGGACAGGAGGGCCGGGGAGCTGTTTTTT. Protein product: CASSSLDRRAGELFF. Together with reference TRBV7-6 and TRBJ2-2, the CDR3 gives the full variable domain: GAGVSQSPRYKVTKRGQDVALRCDPISGHVSLYWYRQALGQGPEFLTYFNYEAQQDKSGLPNDRFSAERPEGSISTLTIQRTEQRDSAMYRCASSSLDRRAGELFFGEGSRLTVL.

The V and J genes are TRBV11-1 and TRBJ1-1, with no clear D. CDR1 is SGHAT and CDR2 is FQDESV in the germline V gene (reference sequence). The CDR3 length is 13 residues. The V end was cut by 1 base, the J end by 1 base, with 4 bases between. In DNA form, the CDR3 reads TGTGCCAGCAGCTTAGAGGGGAACACTGAAGCTTTCTTT. The encoded protein is CASSLEGNTEAFF.

CDR3 nucleotides: TGTGCCAGCAGCTCACCCGAGGGAGGGACTGAAGCTTTCTTT. Protein: CASSSPEGGTEAFF. The V gene is TRBV7-9, the J gene TRBJ1-1; no reliable D call. The CDR3 is made up of 14 amino acids. Germline lookup yields CDR1 SEHNR and CDR2 FQNEAQ (reference sequence). Trimming took 4 bases from V and 5 from J, leaving 14 bases between them.

The gene calls are TRBV7-3 and TRBJ1-2; unclear D gene. CDR1 and CDR2 from the germline V gene are SGHTA and FQGTGA. With 5 bases removed from V and 4 bases from J, the gap between germline ends came to 11 bases. The CDR3 totals 13 residues. The CDR3 DNA reads as TGTGCCAGCAGCCCCAATCCGGGCTATGGCTACACCTTC. It specifies CASSPNPGYGYTF. Full variable domain (outside the CDR3, taken from reference TRBV7-3 and TRBJ1-2): GAGVSQTPSNKVTEKGKYVELRCDPISGHTALYWYRQSLGQGPEFLIYFQGTGAADDSGLPNDRFFAVRPEGSVSTLKIQRTERGDSAVYLCASSPNPGYGYTFGSGTRLTVV.